Shown below are 27 T cell receptor beta chains from a single sample sequenced in a study of blood T cell repertoires in COVID-19. TCRdb's table, derived via immunoSEQ multiplex PCR, lists solely in-frame clones and lacks some. This table holds 57,000 or so clones, roughly three quarters found once. Input material: peripheral blood. Every receptor here comes from a man in his fifties or sixties with active or convalescent COVID-19.

The rearrangement links TRBV12-3 or TRBV12-4 to TRBJ2-1; D may be TRBD2 (5 bases). The CDR3 is 11 amino acids. Trimming cost V 6 bases and J 12 bases, with 12 bases left between them. CDR3 amino acids: CASSREGSQFF. CDR3 nucleotides: TGTGCCAGCAGCCGAGAGGGATCGCAGTTCTTC.

The chain has TRBV6-5 and TRBJ1-2; TRBD1 matches 9 bases. Germline CDR1 MNHEY, CDR2 SVGAGI. The V segment lost 6 bases and the J segment 6 bases; nucleotides outside the gene matches: 8. This CDR3 comprises 14 residues. Written as DNA, the CDR3 is TGTGCCAGCAGCAGGGGACAGGGCTGGGATGGCTACACCTTC. As protein: CASSRGQGWDGYTF.

The chain couples TRBV4-2 to TRBJ2-5, with TRBD2 matching over 15 bases. The CDR3 is 16 amino acids. V shed 4 bases and J 5 bases; nucleotides not matched to a gene: 5. Germline V gene data show CDR1 as LGHNA and CDR2 as YNFKEQ. Written as DNA, the CDR3 is TGTGCCAGCAGCCCGTCCGGGACTAGCGGGAGGGAGACCCAGTACTTC. Residues: CASSPSGTSGRETQYF.

This clone was counted between two and nine times. The chain recombines TRBV7-9 with TRBJ2-1; a possible D gene is TRBD2 (5 bases). V gave up 3 bases and J gave up 10 bases, with 16 bases separating them. The CDR3 has 14 amino acids. CDR1 and CDR2 from the germline V gene are SEHNR and FQNEAQ (reference sequence). The CDR3, as DNA: TGTGCCAGCAGCTTTAGTGGGAGACCGAAGGAGCAGTTCTTC. Amino acids: CASSFSGRPKEQFF.

This chain joins TRBV6-5 and TRBJ1-1, with a possible D match to TRBD1 (5 bases). V was trimmed by 9 bases and J by 1 base, leaving 9 bases between them. The germline gives CDR1 MNHEY, CDR2 SVGAGI. This CDR3 spans 12 amino acids. The chain's CDR3 is CASARGNTEAFF. The CDR3 DNA is TGTGCCAGTGCAAGGGGGAACACTGAAGCTTTCTTT.

The chain has TRBV28 and TRBJ2-4, with D unclear. CDR1 is MDHEN and CDR2 is SYDVKM in the germline V gene. V lost 3 bases, J lost 1 base, and 10 bases lay in between. CDR3 length equals 15 residues. The CDR3 protein is CASSFQEYAKNIQYF. As DNA, the CDR3 is TGTGCCAGCAGTTTCCAAGAGTACGCCAAAAACATTCAGTACTTC.

The chain links TRBV7-8 to TRBJ2-5; D is possibly TRBD2 (5 bases). CDR1 is SGHVS, CDR2 FQNEAQ, per germline. The CDR3 spans 14 residues. Trimming removed 2 bases from V and 4 bases from J, with 11 bases in between. The CDR3 protein is CASSLYGSVETQYF. CDR3 coding DNA: TGTGCCAGCAGCTTATATGGGAGCGTAGAGACCCAGTACTTC.

V usage is TRBV5-1 and J usage is TRBJ2-2, with no clear D. Trimming removed 2 bases from V and 1 base from J, with 9 bases in between. Germline CDR1 is SGHRS and CDR2 is YFSETQ. The CDR3 contains 15 residues. The CDR3 DNA is TGCGCCAGCAGCTTAAATAACTTGAACACCGGGGAGCTGTTTTTT. As protein: CASSLNNLNTGELFF. Full variable domain (remainder filled in from reference TRBV5-1 and TRBJ2-2): KAGVTQTPRYLIKTRGQQVTLSCSPISGHRSVSWYQQTPGQGLQFLFEYFSETQRNKGNFPGRFSGRQFSNSRSEMNVSTLELGDSALYLCASSLNNLNTGELFFGEGSRLTVL.

The chain is built from TRBV5-1 and TRBJ1-6; D is unresolved. The CDR3 is made up of 12 amino acids. The ends were cut back, 2 bases at V and 6 bases at J, with 3 bases in the middle. The germline V gene has CDR1 SGHRS and CDR2 YFSETQ. CDR3 in amino acids: CASSFINSPLHF. CDR3 nucleotide sequence: TGCGCCAGCAGCTTTATTAATTCACCCCTCCACTTT.

This clone was counted a single time. The chain joins TRBV10-2 to TRBJ2-7; the D gene is possibly TRBD2 (6 bases). The V end lost 6 bases, the J end lost 2 bases, and 14 bases lay between the germline ends. This CDR3 is built from 14 residues. In germline, CDR1 is WSHSY, CDR2 SAAADI. This chain's CDR3 is CASRVQGGPYEQYF. The CDR3 nucleotides read TGCGCCAGCAGGGTCCAAGGAGGGCCCTACGAGCAGTACTTC.

J is TRBJ1-5 and V is TRBV12-5; no clear D gene. Trimming cost V 6 bases and J 3 bases, with 3 bases left between them. Per germline, CDR1 LGHNT and CDR2 FRNRAP. The CDR3 has 11 residues. CDR3 residues: CASGYNQPQHF. CDR3 DNA sequence: TGTGCTAGTGGGTACAATCAGCCCCAGCATTTT.

CDR3 nucleotides: TGTGCCAGCAGCCAACATACCGGGACTAGTTCACAAGAGACCCAGTACTTC. Translating it yields CASSQHTGTSSQETQYF. The chain employs TRBV3-1 (or the pseudogene TRBV3-2) and TRBJ2-5, with 8 bases matching TRBD2. The junction had 10 bases not matched to a gene; V was cut back by 2 bases and J by 2 bases. The germline gives CDR1 LGHDT, CDR2 YNNKEL (reference sequence). The CDR3 totals 17 residues.

J is TRBJ2-7 and V is TRBV25-1, with 11 bases aligning to TRBD1. Trimming cost V 4 bases and J 7 bases; bases outside gene matches: 9. The CDR3 runs to 15 residues. The V gene's germline CDR1 is MGHDK and CDR2 SYGVNS. This CDR3 is CASSARDRGTWEQYF. The CDR3 DNA follows: TGTGCCAGCAGTGCCCGGGACAGGGGGACATGGGAGCAGTACTTC.

The chain recombines TRBV7-9 with TRBJ1-4; D remains ambiguous. V was cut by 1 base and J by 7 bases, with 22 bases left in between. Per germline, CDR1 SEHNR and CDR2 FQNEAQ (reference sequence). The CDR3 length is 18 residues. CDR3 in amino acids: CASSLGESRPGRTEKLFF. As DNA, the CDR3 is TGTGCCAGCAGCTTAGGGGAGTCCCGACCTGGGAGGACTGAAAAACTGTTTTTT.

The rearrangement links TRBV5-1 to TRBJ2-6; no clear D gene. V lost 4 bases to trimming and J lost 1 base, with 9 bases between them. The CDR3 runs to 15 residues. CDR1 is SGHRS and CDR2 is YFSETQ in the germline V gene. CDR3 coding DNA: TGCGCCAGCAGCGATGCCGGGTCTGGGGCCAACGTCCTGACTTTC. It codes for CASSDAGSGANVLTF.

J is TRBJ1-1 and V is TRBV5-1; D is uncertain. Germline V gene sequence: CDR1 SGHRS, CDR2 YFSETQ. The CDR3 covers 17 residues. V lost 0 bases to trimming and J lost 3 bases, with 18 bases between them. CDR3 loop: CASSLGWGGERYTEAFF. In nucleotides, the CDR3 is TGCGCCAGCAGCTTGGGGTGGGGAGGAGAACGGTACACTGAAGCTTTCTTT. Together with reference TRBV5-1 and TRBJ1-1, the CDR3 gives the full variable domain: KAGVTQTPRYLIKTRGQQVTLSCSPISGHRSVSWYQQTPGQGLQFLFEYFSETQRNKGNFPGRFSGRQFSNSRSEMNVSTLELGDSALYLCASSLGWGGERYTEAFFGQGTRLTVV.

The genes are TRBV2 and TRBJ1-2; TRBD1 agrees at 8 bases. Trimming removed 2 bases from V and 8 bases from J; junction bases left unmatched: 10. The germline CDR1 and CDR2 sequences are SNHLY and FYNNEI. CDR3 length: 15 amino acids. The CDR3 sequence is CASSEYPGQGGGYTF. The CDR3 nucleotides read TGTGCCAGCAGTGAATACCCCGGACAGGGAGGCGGCTACACCTTC. Full variable domain (rest looked up from reference TRBV2 and TRBJ1-2): EPEVTQTPSHQVTQMGQEVILRCVPISNHLYFYWYRQILGQKVEFLVSFYNNEISEKSEIFDDQFSVERPDGSNFTLKIRSTKLEDSAMYFCASSEYPGQGGGYTFGSGTRLTVV.

The V call is TRBV29-1, the J call TRBJ2-5; the D gene is possibly TRBD1 (7 bases). Looked up from germline, CDR1 is SQVTM and CDR2 is ANQGSEA. Deletions cut 4 bases from V and 2 bases from J, with 20 bases between. The CDR3 covers 16 residues. The CDR3 spells CSVAQGGRGAQETQYF. For the CDR3, the DNA is TGCAGCGTTGCCCAAGGAGGCAGGGGGGCTCAAGAGACCCAGTACTTC.

There are a few counts of this clone. This chain connects TRBV9 to TRBJ1-4, with D possibly matching TRBD1 (6 bases). Trimming cost V 2 bases and J 7 bases, with 15 bases left between them. Germline CDR1 reads SGDLS; CDR2 reads YYNGEE. CDR3 size: 15 residues. The CDR3 nucleotides are TGTGCCAGCAGCGTTTCCGCAGGGGAGGGTGAAAAACTGTTTTTT. Translating gives CASSVSAGEGEKLFF.

V gene TRBV2 combines with J gene TRBJ2-5; unclear D gene. CDR1 is SNHLY, CDR2 FYNNEI, per germline. V lost 4 bases and J lost 2, with 8 bases in between. The length of the CDR3 is 13 residues. This CDR3 reads CASSANMQETQYF. The CDR3 DNA follows: TGTGCCAGCAGTGCAAACATGCAAGAGACCCAGTACTTC.

This clone was counted a single time. The chain carries TRBV18 and TRBJ1-2; possibly TRBD1 for D (6 bases). The CDR3 is 15 residues long. Germline CDR1 and CDR2: KGHSH and LQKENI. The V end lost 3 bases, the J end lost 5 bases, and 16 bases lay between the germline ends. The CDR3 reads CASSPGAGDSYGYTF. The CDR3 DNA reads TGTGCCAGCTCACCTGGGGCAGGGGATTCATATGGCTACACCTTC.

V is TRBV30 and J is TRBJ1-4; unclear D gene. This CDR3 contains 13 residues. CDR1 is GTSNPN, CDR2 SVGIG, per germline (reference sequence). Trimming stripped 0 bases from V and 7 bases from J, with 9 bases between. CDR3 sequence reads: CAWSVEMPEKLFF. In DNA, the CDR3 is TGTGCCTGGAGTGTGGAGATGCCTGAAAAACTGTTTTTT.

CDR3 sequence reads: CATSDPGQGRTFF. CDR3 coding DNA: TGTGCCACCAGTGACCCGGGACAGGGGAGGACTTTCTTT. The J gene is TRBJ1-1, the V gene TRBV24-1; TRBD1 matches 10 bases. J was trimmed by 12 bases and V by 4 bases; bases with no gene match: 7. The CDR3 has 13 residues. Germline CDR1 reads KGHDR; CDR2 reads SFDVKD.

As DNA, the CDR3 is TGTGCCAGCAGCTCGGGAGAAGGCTACAATGAGCAGTTCTTC. It specifies CASSSGEGYNEQFF. The J gene is TRBJ2-1, the V gene TRBV9; a weak D match, TRBD2 (6 bases). Germline V gives CDR1 SGDLS, CDR2 YYNGEE. The CDR3 has 14 residues. V gave up 4 bases and J gave up 3 bases, with 11 bases separating them.

This sequence joins TRBV29-1 and TRBJ2-3; the D gene is possibly TRBD1 (5 bases). CDR1 is SQVTM and CDR2 is ANQGSEA in the germline V gene. Trimming cost V 1 base and J 1 base, with 12 bases left between them. CDR3 length equals 15 residues. CDR3 in amino acids: CSVEVSRVGTDTQYF. The CDR3 bases are TGCAGCGTTGAAGTGTCCAGGGTAGGCACAGATACGCAGTATTTT.

V gene TRBV29-1 combines with J gene TRBJ1-3, with 12 bases aligning to TRBD1. Germline CDR1 SQVTM, CDR2 ANQGSEA. This CDR3 is built from 14 residues. V was pared by 7 bases and J by 3 bases, with 4 bases of the junction left unmatched. Here the CDR3 DNA reads TGCAGCGCCGGGACAGGGGGCAGTGGAAACACCATATATTTT. The encoded protein is CSAGTGGSGNTIYF.

The chain is built from TRBV6-4 and TRBJ2-7, with 7 bases aligning to TRBD2. The V gene end was trimmed by 4 bases and the J gene end by 1 base; junction bases not matched to a gene: 7. The CDR3 contains 15 residues. The germline CDR1 and CDR2 sequences are MRHNA and SNTAGT. CDR3 sequence: CASSVKAGPSYEQYF. CDR3 sequence (DNA): TGTGCCAGCAGTGTGAAAGCGGGACCTTCCTACGAGCAGTACTTC.